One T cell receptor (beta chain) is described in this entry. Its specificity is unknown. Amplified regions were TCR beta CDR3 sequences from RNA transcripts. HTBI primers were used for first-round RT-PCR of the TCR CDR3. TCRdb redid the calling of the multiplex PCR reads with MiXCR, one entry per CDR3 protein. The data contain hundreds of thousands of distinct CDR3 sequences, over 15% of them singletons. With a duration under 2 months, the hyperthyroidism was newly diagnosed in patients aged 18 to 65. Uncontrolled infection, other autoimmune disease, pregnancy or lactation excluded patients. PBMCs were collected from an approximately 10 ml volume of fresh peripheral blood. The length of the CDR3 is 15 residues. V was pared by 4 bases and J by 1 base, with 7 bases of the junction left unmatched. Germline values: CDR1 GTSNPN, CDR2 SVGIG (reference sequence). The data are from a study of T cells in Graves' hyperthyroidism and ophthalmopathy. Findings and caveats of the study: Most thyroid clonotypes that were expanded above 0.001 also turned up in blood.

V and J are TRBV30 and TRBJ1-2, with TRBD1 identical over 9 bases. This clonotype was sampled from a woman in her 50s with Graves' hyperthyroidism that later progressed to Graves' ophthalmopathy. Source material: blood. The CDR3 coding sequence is TGTGCCTGGAATACAGGGGGCTCACTTAACTATGGCTACACCTTC. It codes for CAWNTGGSLNYGYTF.